A selection of T cell receptor beta chains follows, all from one sample in a study of T cells in Graves' hyperthyroidism and ophthalmopathy. TCRdb independently ran MiXCR on the multiplex PCR reads; one entry per CDR3 protein. This sample carries approximately 400,000 distinct CDR3 sequences, about 15% of them seen once, and the ten largest clones take around a third. Input material: blood. These receptors were collected from a woman in her 30s with Graves' hyperthyroidism. Both conserved end residues are part of each CDR3. A D gene is named only where the DNA matches it firmly. Size values are once, few and many counts, or a class for expanded clones, and some rows have none.

j_call clone_size v_call d_call cdr3_aa cdr3_nt
TRBJ1-1 many TRBV11-2 NA CASSLVAKVGRNTEAFF TGTGCCAGCAGCTTAGTCGCGAAGGTGGGGCGTAACACTGAAGCTTTCTTT
TRBJ2-1 NA TRBV20-1 NA CSARSLGDLRRYNEQFF TGCAGTGCTAGATCATTAGGGGACTTGAGGCGGTACAATGAGCAGTTCTTC
TRBJ2-1 NA TRBV6-6 TRBD2 CASSYSSLAGDNEQFF TGTGCCAGCAGTTACTCCAGTCTAGCGGGAGACAATGAGCAGTTCTTC
TRBJ2-7 many TRBV19 NA CASSPEAGEQYF TGTGCCAGTAGTCCTGAAGCAGGGGAGCAGTACTTC
TRBJ1-1 few TRBV10-3 TRBD1 CAIRDGQGGDEAFF TGTGCCATCAGAGACGGACAGGGAGGCGATGAAGCTTTCTTT
TRBJ2-1 few TRBV5-4 TRBD2 CASSSPGLAGRSSYNEQFF TGTGCCAGCAGCTCCCCGGGACTAGCGGGGAGGAGCTCCTACAATGAGCAGTTCTTC
TRBJ2-5 NA TRBV7-9 TRBD1 CASSLVDRGRLETQYF TGTGCCAGCAGCTTAGTAGACAGGGGACGTTTAGAGACCCAGTACTTC
TRBJ2-3 few TRBV7-9 NA CASSLVDNRYTDTQYF TGTGCCAGCAGCTTAGTCGACAACCGCTACACAGATACGCAGTATTTT
TRBJ2-7 many TRBV20-1 TRBD1 CSALLGQNKYEQYF TGCAGTGCTCTCTTGGGACAGAATAAGTACGAGCAGTACTTC
TRBJ1-2 many TRBV12-3/TRBV12-4 TRBD1 CASSFSTGTNYGYTF TGTGCCAGCAGTTTTTCGACAGGGACCAACTATGGCTACACCTTC
TRBJ2-5 NA TRBV9 TRBD1 CASSPGPGQVYQETQYF TGTGCCAGCAGCCCCGGACCGGGACAGGTGTACCAAGAGACCCAGTACTTC
TRBJ2-1 few TRBV18 NA CASSFDSLSSYNEQFF TGTGCCAGCTCATTTGACTCCTTAAGCTCCTACAATGAGCAGTTCTTC
TRBJ2-7 many TRBV28 NA CASSRGQSSYEQYF TGTGCCAGCAGTCGAGGACAGAGCTCCTACGAGCAGTACTTC
TRBJ1-1 NA TRBV7-9 NA CASSRPGGTEAFF TGTGCCAGCAGCCGCCCCGGGGGAACTGAAGCTTTCTTT
TRBJ2-7 NA TRBV10-1 TRBD1 CASSDHGQGSYEQYF TGCGCCAGCAGTGATCATGGACAGGGCTCCTACGAGCAGTACTTC
TRBJ2-1 few TRBV4-1 TRBD2 CASSQHPTSSYNEQFF TGCGCCAGCAGCCAGCATCCGACTAGCTCTTACAATGAGCAGTTCTTC
TRBJ2-2 few TRBV5-1 NA CASSLIAGADTGELFF TGCGCCAGCAGCTTGATCGCGGGCGCCGACACCGGGGAGCTGTTTTTT
TRBJ1-6 NA TRBV27 NA CASKKGLNSPLHF TGTGCCAGCAAGAAAGGACTTAATTCACCCCTCCACTTT
TRBJ1-4 few TRBV6-1 NA CASSYSGRTNEKLFF TGTGCCAGCAGTTACAGCGGAAGAACTAATGAAAAACTGTTTTTT
TRBJ1-1 many TRBV5-1 TRBD1 CASSSGQVNTEAFF TGCGCCAGCAGCTCGGGACAGGTGAACACTGAAGCTTTCTTT
TRBJ1-1 NA TRBV6-1 NA CASSPQGSAWNTEAFF TGTGCCAGCAGTCCTCAGGGGTCTGCCTGGAACACTGAAGCTTTCTTT
TRBJ1-2 NA TRBV18 NA CASSQRSSDGYTF TGTGCCAGCTCACAACGGTCCTCCGATGGCTACACCTTC
TRBJ1-2 NA TRBV10-2 NA CASSESIEGEGDYGYTF TGCGCCAGCAGTGAGAGTATAGAGGGGGAGGGAGACTATGGCTACACCTTC
TRBJ2-7 NA TRBV29-1 NA CSVKFSTYEQYF TGCAGCGTTAAATTCTCAACCTACGAGCAGTACTTC
TRBJ1-1 few TRBV15 NA CATGSGQQRTAEAFF TGTGCCACCGGGTCGGGACAACAGCGAACAGCTGAAGCTTTCTTT
TRBJ2-7 NA TRBV5-1 NA CASSPRRGSSYEQYF TGTGCCAGCAGCCCTAGGAGGGGGAGCTCCTACGAGCAGTACTTC
TRBJ1-2 few TRBV27 NA CASSLSGRGLYGYTF TGTGCCAGCAGTTTATCGGGCAGGGGACTCTATGGCTACACCTTC
TRBJ2-1 many TRBV28 NA CASISSGLREFF TGTGCCAGCATTTCGTCGGGGCTGAGAGAGTTCTTC
TRBJ2-5 many TRBV24-1 NA CATSDGSGETQYF TGTGCCACCAGTGATGGGAGCGGGGAGACCCAGTACTTC
TRBJ2-7 NA TRBV25-1 NA CASGPQSTYEQYF TGTGCCAGCGGGCCTCAAAGCACCTACGAGCAGTACTTC
TRBJ2-1 NA TRBV28 TRBD2 CASSSPTSGRFPPYNEQFF TGTGCCAGCAGTTCACCGACTAGCGGGAGGTTCCCCCCCTACAATGAGCAGTTCTTC
TRBJ1-3 few TRBV28 NA CASNESGNTIYF TGTGCCAGCAACGAGTCTGGAAACACCATATATTTT
TRBJ1-2 few TRBV12-3/TRBV12-4 TRBD1 CASSLGAGGGYTF TGTGCCAGCAGTTTAGGGGCAGGGGGTGGCTACACCTTC
TRBJ2-5 NA TRBV28 TRBD2 CASSLPGGETQYF TGTGCCAGCAGTTTACCGGGGGGGGAGACCCAGTACTTC
TRBJ2-7 few TRBV19 TRBD2 CASSGTGTSDYEQYF TGTGCCAGTAGCGGTACCGGGACTAGCGACTACGAGCAGTACTTC
TRBJ2-5 many TRBV18 TRBD2 CASSPGGRLEETQYF TGTGCCAGCTCACCGGGCGGGAGATTAGAAGAGACCCAGTACTTC
TRBJ2-1 few TRBV4-1 NA CASSQDGFYNEQFF TGCGCCAGCAGCCAAGACGGTTTTTACAATGAGCAGTTCTTC
TRBJ1-2 NA TRBV5-4 NA CASSARILYGYTF TGTGCCAGCAGCGCACGGATCCTCTATGGCTACACCTTC
TRBJ2-1 many TRBV7-8 TRBD2 CASSLAGGWDEQFF TGTGCCAGCAGCCTAGCGGGAGGTTGGGATGAGCAGTTCTTC
TRBJ2-7 few TRBV5-1 NA CASSLQGGTGGEQYF TGCGCCAGCAGCTTGCAGGGGGGAACCGGCGGGGAGCAGTACTTC